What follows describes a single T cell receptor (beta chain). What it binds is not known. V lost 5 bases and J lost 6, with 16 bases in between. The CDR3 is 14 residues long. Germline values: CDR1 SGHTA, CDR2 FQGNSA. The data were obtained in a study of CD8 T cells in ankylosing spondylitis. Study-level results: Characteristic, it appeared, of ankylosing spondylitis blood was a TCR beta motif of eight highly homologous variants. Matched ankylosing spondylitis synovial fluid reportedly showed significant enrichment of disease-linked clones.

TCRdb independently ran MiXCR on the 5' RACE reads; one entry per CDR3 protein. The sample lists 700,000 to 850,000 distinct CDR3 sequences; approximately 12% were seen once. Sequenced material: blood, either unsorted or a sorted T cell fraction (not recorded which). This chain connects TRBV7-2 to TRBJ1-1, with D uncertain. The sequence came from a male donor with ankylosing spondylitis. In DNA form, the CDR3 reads TGTGCCAGCAGCACCCTCCCGGGGAGAGCTGAAGCTTTCTTT. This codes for CASSTLPGRAEAFF.